This entry is about one TCR beta chain. The sample originates from a study of blood T cell repertoires in COVID-19. Overall study context: In each case, the material was cDNA or gDNA derived from T cells, B-cell-depleted T cells, or PBMCs.

The CDR3 runs to 15 residues. V shed 9 bases and J 4 bases; nucleotides not matched to a gene: 10. In germline, CDR1 is LNHDA, CDR2 SQIVND (reference sequence). In Seattle, patients joined the study during active infection and were tracked longitudinally. Study processing details: For nucleated cells, counts were estimated from reference gene primer amplification. Some clones are missing from TCRdb's copy, which holds only in-frame ones; the method was immunoSEQ multiplex PCR. That table is the source of V, J and clone size, and D and trimming were worked out from the DNA. This table holds a few hundred thousand clones, approximately 86% found once.

This chain joins TRBV19 and TRBJ1-5, with 9 bases matching TRBD1. The sequenced sample was peripheral blood. The source of this sequence is a human donor with COVID-19, enrolled during active disease. The donor label of this sample is uncertain. The CDR3 here is CASSNTGGANQPQHF. Written as DNA, the CDR3 is TGTGCCAGCTCTAATACAGGGGGCGCGAATCAGCCCCAGCATTTT.